This T cell receptor beta chain is drawn from a study of T-cell reconstitution after alpha-beta-depleted transplantation in children. Germline V CDR1 and CDR2: SGHRS, YFSETQ. V was clipped by 0 bases and J by 2 bases; unmatched bases: 10. The CDR3 has 17 residues. Preparation of the TCRbeta library involved a method that used unique molecular identifiers. A single record per CDR3 protein comes from TCRdb applying MiXCR to the PCR reads. The sample holds about 200,000 distinct CDR3 sequences, 13% to 15% seen once. The clonotype comes from a human donor who donated a stem cell graft to a child with acute lymphoblastic leukemia. The sample in question was PBMCs from the stem cell graft donor, obtained from the stem cell graft. The genes are TRBV5-1 and TRBJ2-7; 8 nucleotides match TRBD2. The CDR3 region has the DNA TGCGCCAGCAGCTTGGTGTCTAGCGGGTCCCCAACCTACGAGCAGTACTTC. Encoded protein: CASSLVSSGSPTYEQYF.